This TCR beta chain came from a study of a mutant IDH1 vaccine in newly diagnosed glioma. Study-level background: The earlier regimen, radiotherapy, temozolomide, or both, was most often both. Week 35 was safety follow-up visit V12; week 47 was end-of-study visit V13.

Clones were sequenced by immunoSEQ multiplex PCR, and TCRdb holds only the in-frame ones, with some missing. Of fewer than 60,000 clones in the sample, 65% were seen once. Described time point: week 47, end of study. In the vaccine, a single dose held 300 ug of the mutant IDH1 20-mer peptide, along with topical imiquimod. The study's findings and limits: Across multiple MHC alleles, 93.3% of patients had vaccine-induced responses.

CDR1 is GTSNPN, CDR2 SVGIG, per germline (reference sequence). The CDR3 contains 13 residues. Trimming took off 5 bases at V and 5 bases at J, with 15 bases between the two ends. This clone was detected only once. Its cognate antigen is unknown. Sequenced material: peripheral blood mononuclear cells (PBMCs), taken from a glioma patient whose treatment included an IDH1 peptide vaccine. The chain combines TRBV30 with TRBJ2-5, with a weak D call TRBD1 (6 bases). The clonotype originates from a man aged 35-49 years with glioma. Some clones in this sample may be carry-over from other donors' samples. The CDR3 here is CAWQKQGIETQYF. The CDR3 DNA reads TGTGCCTGGCAAAAACAGGGTATCGAGACCCAGTACTTC.